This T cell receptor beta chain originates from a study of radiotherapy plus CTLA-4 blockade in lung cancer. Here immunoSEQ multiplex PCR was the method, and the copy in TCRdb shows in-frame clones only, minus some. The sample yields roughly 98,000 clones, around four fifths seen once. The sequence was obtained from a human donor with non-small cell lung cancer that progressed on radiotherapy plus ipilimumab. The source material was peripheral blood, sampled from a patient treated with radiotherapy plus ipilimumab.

CDR3 coding DNA: TGCGCCAGCAGCCAACCGGGACAGGGATCCACAGATACGCAGTATTTT. Its protein product is CASSQPGQGSTDTQYF. V usage is TRBV4-3 and J usage is TRBJ2-3; 9 bases agree with TRBD1. Germline V gene sequence: CDR1 LGHNA, CDR2 YSLEER. This CDR3 is built from 16 residues. V was clipped by 2 bases and J by 2 bases; unmatched bases: 5.